This is a list of T cell receptor beta chains from one sample in a study of T cells in localized non-small cell lung cancer. Clones were read by immunoSEQ multiplex PCR, and TCRdb kept only the in-frame ones, dropping some. The sample contains roughly 40,000 clones, 81% of which appear only once. Sequences were derived from peripheral blood mononuclear cells, sampled before any cancer treatment. Receptors were obtained from a male donor at least 60 years old with stage II lung adenocarcinoma. Each CDR3 is given with its conserved first and last residue. A D gene is named only where the DNA matches it firmly. Expanded clones get a size class; other rows say once, few or many, or leave the size out.

J gene,D gene,clone size,V gene,CDR3 length,CDR3 protein,CDR3 DNA
TRBJ1-3,-,-,TRBV6-6,13,CASSVQGGDTIYF,TGTGCCAGCAGCGTACAGGGTGGGGACACCATATATTTT
TRBJ2-3,TRBD1,-,TRBV25-1,15,CASRGDRGFTDTQYF,TGTGCCAGCCGTGGGGACAGGGGGTTTACAGATACGCAGTATTTT
TRBJ2-2,TRBD2,-,TRBV11-3,16,CASSFSGSRDTGELFF,TGTGCCAGCAGCTTTAGCGGGAGTCGGGACACCGGGGAGCTGTTTTTT
TRBJ2-7,TRBD2,-,TRBV6-5,11,CASSWEGEQYF,TGTGCCAGCAGTTGGGAGGGCGAGCAGTACTTC
TRBJ1-1,-,few,TRBV5-1,16,CASSTQGAGMNTEAFF,TGCGCCAGCAGCACCCAGGGTGCAGGCATGAACACTGAAGCTTTCTTT
TRBJ1-1,TRBD1,few,TRBV15,15,CATSSEDRGNTEAFF,TGTGCCACCAGCAGTGAGGACAGGGGGAACACTGAAGCTTTCTTT
TRBJ2-5,-,once,TRBV4-3,14,CASSQAYGDETQYF,TGCGCCAGCAGCCAAGCGTATGGCGATGAGACCCAGTACTTC
TRBJ2-2,-,-,TRBV29-1,14,CSVEGEGYTGELFF,TGCAGCGTTGAAGGAGAAGGGTACACCGGGGAGCTGTTTTTT
TRBJ2-5,-,once,TRBV28,16,CASSLSGTSYQETQYF,TGTGCCAGCAGTTTATCTGGGACTTCGTACCAAGAGACCCAGTACTTC
TRBJ1-2,-,-,TRBV10-3,13,CAISENGYYGYTF,TGTGCCATCAGTGAGAACGGCTACTATGGCTACACCTTC
TRBJ2-1,-,-,TRBV19,16,CASSIVLAGPYNEQFF,TGTGCCAGTAGTATTGTGCTGGCGGGGCCTTACAATGAGCAGTTCTTC
TRBJ1-1,-,-,TRBV10-3,12,CAISEFQSEAFF,TGTGCCATCAGTGAGTTTCAATCTGAAGCTTTCTTT
TRBJ2-1,TRBD1,-,TRBV6-1,15,CASVRDRVGSVGQFF,TGTGCCAGCGTCCGGGACAGGGTGGGGTCAGTTGGGCAGTTCTTC
TRBJ2-7,TRBD2,-,TRBV7-9,14,CASSSTSGSYEQYF,TGTGCCAGCAGCTCCACTAGCGGTTCCTACGAGCAGTACTTC
TRBJ1-4,-,-,TRBV4-1,18,CASSPTNSQGQKDEKLFF,TGCGCCAGCAGCCCGACCAATAGCCAGGGGCAAAAGGATGAAAAACTGTTTTTT
TRBJ1-2,-,-,TRBV6-1,12,CASSEGSYGYTF,TGTGCCAGCAGTGAGGGGTCCTATGGCTACACCTTC
TRBJ2-1,-,once,TRBV7-2,11,CASSLTSEQFF,TGTGCCAGCAGCTTAACGAGTGAGCAGTTCTTC
TRBJ1-1,-,few,TRBV5-4,11,CASSLNTEAFF,TGTGCCAGCAGCCTGAACACTGAAGCTTTCTTT
TRBJ1-1,-,-,TRBV7-6,14,CASSLVGGDTEAFF,TGTGCCAGCAGCTTAGTAGGAGGGGACACTGAAGCTTTCTTT
TRBJ1-2,-,once,TRBV28,13,CASSLYGYYGYTF,TGTGCCAGCAGTTTATATGGGTACTATGGCTACACCTTC
TRBJ1-3,-,-,TRBV7-2,17,CASSPQSTFYSGNTIYF,TGTGCCAGCAGCCCCCAGTCGACATTTTACTCTGGAAACACCATATATTTT
TRBJ1-1,-,-,TRBV5-1,14,CASSLEQKITEAFF,TGCGCCAGCAGCTTGGAACAGAAGATCACTGAAGCTTTCTTT
TRBJ1-4,-,-,TRBV2,13,CASKREREEKLFF,TGTGCCAGCAAAAGGGAAAGGGAGGAAAAACTGTTTTTT
TRBJ2-7,TRBD2,-,TRBV28,15,CASSLQHGGGNEQYF,TGTGCCAGCAGTTTACAACACGGGGGGGGCAACGAGCAGTACTTC
TRBJ2-3,TRBD2,-,TRBV5-6,16,CASSLAGRRIGDTQYF,TGTGCCAGCAGCTTGGCCGGGAGGCGGATAGGGGATACGCAGTATTTT
TRBJ2-5,TRBD2,-,TRBV5-1,17,CASSPDLTSGLRETQYF,TGCGCCAGCAGCCCTGACCTGACTAGCGGGCTTAGGGAGACCCAGTACTTC
TRBJ2-2,-,-,TRBV5-4,13,CASRFSGAGELFF,TGTGCCAGCAGATTTAGTGGGGCCGGGGAGCTGTTTTTT
TRBJ1-1,-,few,TRBV5-1,14,CASSYGTSNTEAFF,TGCGCCAGCAGCTATGGGACATCGAACACTGAAGCTTTCTTT
TRBJ2-1,TRBD1,-,TRBV11-2,13,CASSSHRGNEQFF,TGTGCCAGCAGCTCACACAGGGGTAATGAGCAGTTCTTC
TRBJ1-1,TRBD1,-,TRBV7-9,17,CASRVQGTPPRNTEAFF,TGTGCCAGCAGAGTACAGGGGACCCCTCCTCGGAACACTGAAGCTTTCTTT
TRBJ2-6,-,-,TRBV6-4,16,CASSPGLPSGANVLTF,TGTGCCAGCAGTCCGGGACTGCCCTCTGGGGCCAACGTCCTGACTTTC
TRBJ2-2,-,-,TRBV4-2,15,CASSQVLGNTGELFF,TGTGCCAGCAGCCAAGTTTTGGGGAACACCGGGGAGCTGTTTTTT
TRBJ1-1,-,-,TRBV28,14,CASTLTAMNTEAFF,TGTGCCAGCACCTTGACAGCGATGAACACTGAAGCTTTCTTT
TRBJ1-5,-,-,TRBV7-2,15,CASSLSLDSYQPQHF,TGTGCCAGCAGCTTATCCTTGGACAGTTATCAGCCCCAGCATTTT
TRBJ1-4,-,-,TRBV6-5,14,CASIPRAGSEKLFF,TGTGCCAGCATTCCTAGGGCAGGTAGTGAAAAACTGTTTTTT
TRBJ1-1,TRBD1,-,TRBV19,17,CASSSPPGQGRGTEAFF,TGTGCCAGTAGTTCCCCCCCGGGACAGGGGAGGGGCACTGAAGCTTTCTTT
TRBJ2-1,-,-,TRBV7-9,11,CASSRTGGQFF,TGTGCCAGCAGCCGTACCGGTGGGCAGTTCTTC
TRBJ1-3,-,-,TRBV18,12,CASSEGQNTIYF,TGTGCCAGCTCAGAGGGACAAAACACCATATATTTT
TRBJ1-4,-,-,TRBV4-1,15,CASSQGQVTAEKLFF,TGCGCCAGCAGCCAAGGACAGGTGACTGCGGAAAAACTGTTTTTT
TRBJ1-4,-,-,TRBV6-5,11,CASSLEEGLFF,TGTGCCAGCAGTTTGGAGGAAGGACTGTTTTTT
TRBJ2-7,TRBD1,-,TRBV5-4,15,CASSNSGTGRTEQYF,TGTGCCAGCAGCAATTCCGGGACAGGGAGGACCGAGCAGTACTTC
TRBJ1-1,-,few,TRBV28,12,CASSHAVVEAFF,TGTGCCAGCAGTCACGCCGTCGTTGAAGCTTTCTTT
TRBJ1-1,-,-,TRBV7-2,12,CASSFTNTEAFF,TGTGCCAGCAGCTTCACGAACACTGAAGCTTTCTTT
TRBJ1-3,-,-,TRBV2,13,CASSDDAINTIYF,TGTGCCAGCAGTGACGACGCCATAAACACCATATATTTT
TRBJ2-7,-,-,TRBV6-6,14,CASSNGVGSYEQYF,TGTGCCAGCAGTAACGGGGTGGGCTCCTACGAGCAGTACTTC
TRBJ1-4,-,-,TRBV7-8,16,CASSSRGGGANEKLFF,TGTGCCAGCAGCTCGCGCGGGGGGGGAGCTAATGAAAAACTGTTTTTT
TRBJ2-3,-,-,TRBV29-1,14,CSVEGGALTDTQYF,TGCAGCGTTGAAGGAGGGGCCCTTACAGATACGCAGTATTTT
TRBJ2-1,TRBD2,-,TRBV4-2,16,CASSQGSGTRRDEQFF,TGTGCCAGCAGCCAAGGCTCCGGGACTAGACGGGATGAGCAGTTCTTC
TRBJ2-1,TRBD2,-,TRBV30,16,CAWSLGLAGGSNEQFF,TGTGCCTGGAGCCTCGGGCTAGCGGGGGGTTCCAATGAGCAGTTCTTC
TRBJ2-2,TRBD2,-,TRBV28,15,CASSLASGLTGELFF,TGTGCCAGCAGTTTGGCTAGCGGGCTTACCGGGGAGCTGTTTTTT
TRBJ2-1,-,-,TRBV5-4,14,CASRRSLGRNEQFF,TGTGCCAGCCGGCGAAGCCTGGGGAGAAATGAGCAGTTCTTC
TRBJ1-1,TRBD1,-,TRBV6-5,16,CASSSPGQGKNTEAFF,TGTGCCAGCAGTTCACCGGGACAGGGTAAGAACACTGAAGCTTTCTTT
TRBJ2-5,-,-,TRBV29-1,10,CSVEEETQYF,TGCAGCGTTGAAGAAGAGACCCAGTACTTC
TRBJ1-1,-,once,TRBV6-9,11,CASGGYTEAFF,TGTGCCAGCGGGGGGTACACTGAAGCTTTCTTT
TRBJ1-2,-,-,TRBV27,14,CASSLTGRQSGYTF,TGTGCCAGCAGCCTTACAGGGAGGCAAAGTGGCTACACCTTC
TRBJ1-1,-,-,TRBV15,12,CATSREITEAFF,TGTGCCACCAGCAGAGAAATCACTGAAGCTTTCTTT
TRBJ2-1,TRBD2,-,TRBV10-3,18,CAIRGTSGRAWGYNEQFF,TGTGCCATCAGGGGGACTAGCGGGAGGGCCTGGGGCTACAATGAGCAGTTCTTC
TRBJ1-2,-,-,TRBV7-2,12,CASSSGPNGYTF,TGTGCCAGCAGCTCAGGACCAAATGGCTACACCTTC
TRBJ1-1,-,-,TRBV4-1,14,CASSQVAANTEAFF,TGCGCCAGCAGCCAAGTGGCAGCGAACACTGAAGCTTTCTTT
TRBJ1-2,-,-,TRBV30,15,CACRDTQGANYGYTF,TGTGCCTGTCGGGACACTCAAGGGGCTAACTATGGCTACACCTTC